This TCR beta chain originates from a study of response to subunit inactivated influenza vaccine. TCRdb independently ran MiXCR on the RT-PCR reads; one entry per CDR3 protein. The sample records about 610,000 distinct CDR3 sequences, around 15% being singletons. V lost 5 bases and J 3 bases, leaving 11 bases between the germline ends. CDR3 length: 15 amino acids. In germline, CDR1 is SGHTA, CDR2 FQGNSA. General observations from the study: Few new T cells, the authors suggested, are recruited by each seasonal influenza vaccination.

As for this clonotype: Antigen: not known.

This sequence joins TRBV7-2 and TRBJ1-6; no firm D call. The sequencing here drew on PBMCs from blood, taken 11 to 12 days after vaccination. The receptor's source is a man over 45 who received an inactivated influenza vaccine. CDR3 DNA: TGTGCCAGCAGCCCCTTCCAAGACTATAATTCACCCCTCCACTTT. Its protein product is CASSPFQDYNSPLHF.